Listed here is a single T cell receptor beta chain. 60 Vbeta and 13 Jbeta primers were used in PCR. Libraries were prepared by immunoSEQ multiplex PCR; TCRdb keeps only in-frame clonotypes and omits some of them. This table has about 95,000 clones, about 73% appearing once. These data come from a study of cytomegalovirus exposure and HLA in healthy donors. In the study overall: About four fifths of 398 genotyped donors fell in the Caucasian-associated ancestry cluster.

Germline CDR1 is SGHTA and CDR2 is FQGNSA. V was shortened by 4 bases and J by 1 base, with 15 bases between the two germline ends. The CDR3 has 16 amino acids. Source material: PBMCs. This receptor was taken from a woman between 50 and 59 years old in good health and CMV-seropositive. The chain has TRBV7-2 and TRBJ2-3, with D possibly being TRBD1 (5 bases). DNA for the CDR3: TGTGCCAGCAGCTCCCGCAAGGGGCAGCGCACAGATACGCAGTATTTT. Protein sequence: CASSSRKGQRTDTQYF.